This TCR beta chain was recovered during a study of OX40 agonist ivuxolimab in advanced cancers. In the study overall: Ivuxolimab, an agonist antibody against OX40 (CD134), was given to patients.

With respect to this clone: No antigen is known for it.

Regarding the study as a whole: Clones of CD4+ and CD8+ blood T cells grew by week 6 at doses of 0.1 to 3.0 mg/kg. Relative to CD4+ cells, CD8+ T cells on average had more expanded clones.

Assay used: immunoSEQ multiplex PCR; TCRdb lists only in-frame clones, some missing. Of around 72,000 clones listed, approximately 80% are singletons. CDR1 SNHLY and CDR2 FYNNEI come from the germline V gene. The CDR3 contains 13 residues. V was pared by 4 bases and J by 1 base, with 7 bases between. The chain combines TRBV2 with TRBJ1-1; no clear D. The TCR originated in an adult with an advanced solid tumor such as melanoma, head and neck, liver or kidney cancer. Sequencing used CD4+ or CD8+ T cells sorted from blood, obtained in a trial of the OX40 agonist ivuxolimab. CDR3 in amino acids: CASSVTGNTEAFF. CDR3 nucleotides: TGTGCCAGCAGTGTGACGGGGAACACTGAAGCTTTCTTT.